These 17 T cell receptor beta chains came from one sample sequenced in a study of blood T cell repertoires in COVID-19. Libraries were prepared by immunoSEQ multiplex PCR; TCRdb keeps only in-frame clonotypes and omits some of them. The table has 160,000 or so clones, about four fifths seen once. The sample consisted of peripheral blood. Receptors originate from an older woman with COVID-19, enrolled during active disease.

The chain carries TRBV27 and TRBJ2-3; D perhaps matches TRBD2 (5 bases). The CDR3 contains 15 residues. Trimming took off 5 bases at V and 2 bases at J, with 14 bases between the two ends. The V gene's germline CDR1 is MNHEY and CDR2 SMNVEV (reference sequence). The CDR3 loop is CASSPSWTVTDTQYF. The CDR3 DNA reads as TGTGCCAGCAGTCCCTCTTGGACTGTCACAGATACGCAGTATTTT.

The table lists this clone with a few counts. The V call is TRBV28, the J call TRBJ1-2; 10 bases line up with TRBD1. Germline V CDR1 and CDR2: MDHEN, SYDVKM. V lost 8 bases, J lost 5 bases, and 8 bases stayed unmatched. The CDR3 is 14 residues long. The CDR3 DNA is TGTGCCAGCCTCCGGGACAGGGGACCGTATGGCTACACCTTC. This encodes CASLRDRGPYGYTF.

This clone came up a few times. The rearrangement links TRBV7-3 to TRBJ2-5, with no clear D. V was shortened by 3 bases and J by 0 bases, with 5 bases between the two germline ends. The CDR3 sequence is 13 residues long. CDR1 is SGHTA, CDR2 FQGTGA, per germline. Written as DNA, the CDR3 is TGTGCCAGCAGCTTGGCCCACCAAGAGACCCAGTACTTC. Translating it yields CASSLAHQETQYF.

On this clone: The sample contains more than one DNA sequence encoding this CDR3. The genes are TRBV5-8 and TRBJ2-7, with 9 bases matching TRBD2. Per the germline V gene, CDR1 is SGHTS and CDR2 is YDEGEE. With 7 bases clipped from V and 2 bases from J, the junction kept 4 bases outside the gene matches. The CDR3 is made up of 13 amino acids. The CDR3 DNA reads TGTGCCAGCTCCCTAGCGGGGACCTACGAGCAGTACGTC. Protein sequence: CASSLAGTYEQYV.

The chain employs TRBV11-3 and TRBJ1-4; the D gene is possibly TRBD1 (6 bases). V dropped 1 base and J dropped 1 base, with 19 bases sitting between them. CDR3 size: 19 residues. Germline V gives CDR1 SGHNT, CDR2 YENEEA. The CDR3 DNA is TGTGCCAGCAGCTTAGTCGGGGGGCGAAGGGGTGGAACTAATGAAAAACTGTTTTTT. This translates into CASSLVGGRRGGTNEKLFF.

The chain uses TRBV28 and TRBJ1-6; tentatively, D is TRBD1 (5 bases). The V gene's germline CDR1 is MDHEN and CDR2 SYDVKM. The V end lost 10 bases, the J end lost 6 bases, and 13 bases lay between the germline ends. The CDR3 has 13 residues. The CDR3 DNA sequence: TGTGCCATACGACAGACCGTTAATTCACCCCTCCACTTT. Encoded protein: CAIRQTVNSPLHF. The complete variable domain, with remaining parts taken from reference TRBV28 and TRBJ1-6, reads DVKVTQSSRYLVKRTGEKVFLECVQDMDHENMFWYRQDPGLGLRLIYFSYDVKMKEKGDIPEGYSVSREKKERFSLILESASTNQTSMYLCAIRQTVNSPLHFGNGTRLTVT.

The V call is TRBV19, the J call TRBJ1-1; a possible D gene is TRBD1 (5 bases). Trimming removed 7 bases at V and 0 bases at J, with 12 bases between. The CDR3 consists of 14 residues. The germline gives CDR1 LNHDA, CDR2 SQIVND (reference sequence). The CDR3 DNA follows: TGTGCCAGTAAAGGCGGCAGGGTGAACACTGAAGCTTTCTTT. As protein: CASKGGRVNTEAFF.

This chain connects TRBV5-6 to TRBJ2-5; 10 nucleotides agree with TRBD1. J was trimmed by 3 bases and V by 4 bases; bases with no gene match: 6. Germline assignment: CDR1 SGHDT and CDR2 YYEEEE. The CDR3 has 15 residues. The CDR3 bases are TGTGCCAGCAGCGCTGTAGGACAGGGGGAAGAGACCCAGTACTTC. Amino acid sequence: CASSAVGQGEETQYF.

The chain carries TRBV20-1 and TRBJ2-2; TRBD2 aligns across 7 bases. Trimming cost V 3 bases and J 0 bases; bases outside gene matches: 10. The CDR3 totals 17 residues. The germline CDR1 and CDR2 sequences are DFQATT and SNEGSKA (reference sequence). Here the CDR3 DNA reads TGCAGTGCTAGTACACCCCAGCGGGGAGCGAACACCGGGGAGCTGTTTTTT. This encodes CSASTPQRGANTGELFF.

The chain employs TRBV23-1 and TRBJ1-5; D is unresolved. TRBV23-1 is filed as an ORF, its function uncertain. The CDR3 extends over 15 amino acids. The V and J ends lost 1 base and 1 base respectively, with 8 bases between them. This CDR3 is CASSQCGLSNQPQHF. The DNA of the CDR3 is TGCGCCAGCAGTCAATGCGGATTGAGCAATCAGCCCCAGCATTTT.

The CDR3 is CASSPFIQGNSGNTIYF. Here the CDR3 DNA reads TGTGCCAGCAGTCCATTCATACAGGGGAACTCTGGAAACACCATATATTTT. The rearrangement links TRBV28 to TRBJ1-3; 7 nucleotides align to TRBD1. CDR1 is MDHEN, CDR2 SYDVKM, per germline. The CDR3 covers 17 residues. Germline trimming cut 5 bases from V and 0 bases from J; bases unmatched to any gene: 10.

The chain uses TRBV30 and TRBJ1-6, with D unclear. V lost 0 bases and J lost 5, with 20 bases in between. Germline V gene data show CDR1 as GTSNPN and CDR2 as SVGIG (reference sequence). There are 18 residues in the CDR3. The CDR3 DNA reads as TGTGCCTGGAGTGTGCCAGACATCCAAAGCCTAAATAATTCACCCCTCCACTTT. This sequence encodes CAWSVPDIQSLNNSPLHF.

The J gene is TRBJ2-5, the V gene TRBV19; TRBD2 aligns across 10 bases. Germline V gene lookup returns CDR1 LNHDA and CDR2 SQIVND (reference sequence). The CDR3 is made up of 15 amino acids. Trimming took 2 bases from V and 2 from J; bases not matched to a gene: 2. The CDR3 loop is CASSILAGDQETQYF. Here the CDR3 DNA reads TGTGCCAGTAGTATACTAGCGGGGGATCAAGAGACCCAGTACTTC.

The chain joins TRBV24-1 to TRBJ2-5; possible D gene TRBD1, 5 bases. V dropped 3 bases and J dropped 7 bases, with 20 bases sitting between them. CDR3 length: 16 residues. CDR1 and CDR2 (germline): KGHDR, SFDVKD. The CDR3 here is CATSDPFSGTQGTQYF. DNA of the CDR3: TGTGCCACCAGTGATCCCTTTTCCGGAACCCAGGGGACCCAGTACTTC.

This clone has only one observation. V gene TRBV5-1 combines with J gene TRBJ2-3; TRBD1 aligns across 8 bases. The trim removed 4 bases at V and 3 bases at J, leaving 1 base unmatched. Germline V gives CDR1 SGHRS, CDR2 YFSETQ. CDR3 length: 13 amino acids. CDR3 residues: CASSGQGTDTQYF. The DNA for the CDR3 is TGCGCCAGCAGCGGACAGGGTACAGATACGCAGTATTTT.

This chain links TRBV7-2 with TRBJ1-2, with D possibly matching TRBD1 (5 bases). V was clipped by 0 bases and J by 4 bases, with 12 bases between them. Germline values: CDR1 SGHTA, CDR2 FQGNSA. This CDR3 spans 15 amino acids. The DNA for the CDR3 is TGTGCCAGCAGCTTAGCGTCCAGGGATTTCTATGGCTACACCTTC. Protein: CASSLASRDFYGYTF.

The count of this clone is one. The rearrangement joins TRBV29-1 to TRBJ2-2; maybe TRBD1 (5 bases). Trimming left V 2 bases short and J 4 bases short, with 14 bases between. Germline loops: CDR1 SQVTM, CDR2 ANQGSEA. The CDR3 contains 15 residues. The CDR3 DNA reads as TGCAGCGTTGAATGGTCAGGGATGGCCACCGGGGAGCTGTTTTTT. Its protein is CSVEWSGMATGELFF.